The TCR beta chain described here comes from a study of pediatric ulcerative colitis. About the study: Six to eight patients showed pancolitis and two showed left-sided colitis.

V was pared by 5 bases and J by 6 bases, with 6 bases of the junction left unmatched. This CDR3 has 13 residues. Germline V gene data show CDR1 as MDHEN and CDR2 as SYDVKM. Findings and caveats of the study: Total lymphocyte DNA, not sorted subsets, was the template.

During colonoscopy, one to two rectal pinch biopsies were collected. Produced via immunoSEQ multiplex PCR; TCRdb's table is partial and in-frame only. In the table there are tens of thousands of clones, approximately 74% of which are singletons. Of note for this clone: No antigen is known for it.

Material: gut tissue. The clonotype comes from a boy aged 5-17 years with severe ulcerative colitis. The V call is TRBV28, the J call TRBJ1-2, with 7 bases matching TRBD1. The CDR3 loop reads CASSITGVDGYTF. The CDR3 DNA reads as TGTGCCAGCAGTATTACAGGGGTGGATGGCTACACCTTC.